The T cell receptor (beta chain) described here comes from a study of blood T cells in healthy people across ages. Alongside a J-beta primer mix, a sample-barcoded 5' primer served in a second PCR lasting roughly 7 to 11 cycles. TCRdb re-called the 5' RACE reads with MiXCR, one entry per CDR3 protein. This table has fewer than 1.5 million distinct CDR3 sequences, approximately 38% appearing once. On this clonotype itself: Its antigen is as yet unknown. The junction shows a germline mismatch at one end, possibly a read error.

There are 14 residues in the CDR3. The V gene's germline CDR1 is MNHNS and CDR2 SASEGT. Notes on the study in general: What prevented conclusive comparison of naive and antigen-experienced cells was that PBMCs were unsorted.

Material: blood. The genes are TRBV6-1 and TRBJ1-6; no reliable D call. This receptor was obtained from a woman in her late teens or twenties in good health. CDR3 in DNA: TGTGCCACGAAAGGCGGGTCCTCTAATTCACCCCTCCACTTT. As protein: CATKGGSSNSPLHF.